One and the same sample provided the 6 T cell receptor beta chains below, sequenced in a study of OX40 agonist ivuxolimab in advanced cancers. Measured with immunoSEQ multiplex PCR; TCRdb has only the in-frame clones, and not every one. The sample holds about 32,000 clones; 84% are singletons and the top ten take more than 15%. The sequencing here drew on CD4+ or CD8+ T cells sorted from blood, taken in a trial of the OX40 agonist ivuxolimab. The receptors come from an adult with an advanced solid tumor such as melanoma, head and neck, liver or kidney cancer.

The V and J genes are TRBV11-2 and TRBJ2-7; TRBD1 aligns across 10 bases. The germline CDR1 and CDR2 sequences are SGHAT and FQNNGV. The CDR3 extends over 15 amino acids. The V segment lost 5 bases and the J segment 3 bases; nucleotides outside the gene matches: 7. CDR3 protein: CASSPTGGEGYEQYF. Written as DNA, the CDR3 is TGTGCCAGCAGCCCGACAGGGGGCGAAGGCTACGAGCAGTACTTC.

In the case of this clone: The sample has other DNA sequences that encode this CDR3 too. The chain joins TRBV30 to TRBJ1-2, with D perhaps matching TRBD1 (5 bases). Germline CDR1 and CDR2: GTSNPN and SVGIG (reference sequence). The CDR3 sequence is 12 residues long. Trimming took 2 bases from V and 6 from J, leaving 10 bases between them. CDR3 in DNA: TGTGCCTGGAGTCCAGGGAACGATGGCTACACCTTC. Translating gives CAWSPGNDGYTF. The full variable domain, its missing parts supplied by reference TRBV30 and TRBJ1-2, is SQTIHQWPATLVQPVGSPLSLECTVEGTSNPNLYWYRQAAGRGLQLLFYSVGIGQISSEVPQNLSASRPQDRQFILSSKKLLLSDSGFYLCAWSPGNDGYTFGSGTRLTVV.

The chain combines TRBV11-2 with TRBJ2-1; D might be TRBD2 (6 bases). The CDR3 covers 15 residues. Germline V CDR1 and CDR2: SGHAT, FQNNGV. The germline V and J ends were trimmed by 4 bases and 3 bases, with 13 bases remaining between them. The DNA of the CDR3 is TGTGCCAGCAGCTCGCCGGGACTCTACTACAATGAGCAGTTCTTC. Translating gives CASSSPGLYYNEQFF.

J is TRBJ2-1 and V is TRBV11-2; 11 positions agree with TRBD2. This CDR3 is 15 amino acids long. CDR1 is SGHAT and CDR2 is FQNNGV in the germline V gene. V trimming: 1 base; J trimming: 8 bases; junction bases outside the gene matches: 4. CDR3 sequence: CASSLGLAGLDEQFF. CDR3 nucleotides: TGTGCCAGCAGCTTAGGACTAGCGGGATTGGATGAGCAGTTCTTC.

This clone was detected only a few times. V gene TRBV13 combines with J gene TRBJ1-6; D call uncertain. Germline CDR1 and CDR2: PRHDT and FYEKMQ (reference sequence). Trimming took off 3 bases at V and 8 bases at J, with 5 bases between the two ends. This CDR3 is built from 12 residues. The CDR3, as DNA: TGTGCCAGCAGCTTTAAGGATTCACCCCTCCACTTT. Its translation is CASSFKDSPLHF.

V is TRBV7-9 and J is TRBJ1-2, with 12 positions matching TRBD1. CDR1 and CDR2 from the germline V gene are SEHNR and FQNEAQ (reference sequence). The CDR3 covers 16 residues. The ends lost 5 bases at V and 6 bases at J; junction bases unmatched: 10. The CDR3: CASSPGQGAVLDGYTF. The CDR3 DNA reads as TGTGCCAGCAGCCCGGGACAGGGGGCTGTTTTGGATGGCTACACCTTC.